This T cell receptor beta chain was sequenced in a study of CXCR3-negative and CXCR3-positive naive CD8 T cells (dated by TCRdb to about 2019). In terms of the full investigation: About 135 million TRB reads were obtained in total, roughly 1.5 +/- 0.3 million reads per library. Data from roughly eleven donors, pooled across two independent experiments, went into the diversity and physicochemical repertoire analyses. The TRBV-TRBJ cluster analysis covered naive subsets from 5 donors and memory cells from 3 donors. Results the study describes overall, beyond this receptor: Both naive subsets had comparably high repertoire diversity, while memory CD8+ T cells had much lower repertoire diversity. Compared with CXCR3-negative naive cells, CXCR3-positive naive cells had TRB CDR3s with higher hydrophobicity (lower Kidera factor 4), lower energy, and higher strength and volume indices. Naive CXCR3-negative and CXCR3-positive cells from the same donor showed similar TRBV-TRBJ usage, whereas memory cells showed distinct patterns. Because CXCR3 expression was partially decreased after cryopreservation, freshly isolated PBMCs were used for most assays. Because surface CD5, which has been linked to self-reactivity in mice, was comparable between naive subsets, TCR interaction strength was also inferred from TRB CDR3 physicochemical properties.

The CDR3 covers 15 residues, taking in both the cysteine and the phenylalanine. No DNA appears here. The sequencer listed for this sample is NextSeq 550. The Human TCR Profiling Kit (MiLaboratory) was used to prepare UMI-labeled 5' RACE TRB cDNA libraries. cDNA synthesis used the entire amount of extracted RNA, and PCR amplification then used the entire amount of cDNA produced. Libraries were prepared in parallel using an identical number of PCR cycles. The published analysis was carried out like this. With a requirement of at least two reads per UMI, MIGEC and MiXCR extracted about 50,000 +/- 10,000 unique UMI-labeled TRB cDNA molecules per library. Each library averaged about 40,000 +/- 10,000 functional in-frame TRB CDR3 nucleotide clonotypes without stop codons. After downsampling to 5000 UMI-labeled TRB molecules per sample, diversity metrics, including normalized Shannon-Wiener and Chao1, were computed in VDJtools. VDJtools computed clonotype-size-weighted physicochemical properties of the central five CDR3 residues: interaction energy, strength, volume and Kidera factor 4. Following reprocessing of the reads by TCRdb, the data hold one row per CDR3 protein sequence and no DNA is available. TCRdb's processing, not the study's, gives the V and J calls here. The sample table holds 75,000 or so distinct CDR3 sequences. 1.6% of the sample is held by the ten biggest clonotypes.

For every CD8+ T cell subset, hundreds of thousands of cells were flow-sorted straight into RLT lysis buffer, and each subset was sorted in triplicate. Naive CD8+ T cells were defined stringently as CD45RO-CCR7+CD27+CD95- to exclude memory contaminants. Peripheral blood mononuclear cells were isolated from buffy coats by standard density gradient centrifugation. Naive CXCR3-negative and CXCR3-positive CD8+ T cells were flow-sorted using a FACSAria III. An RNeasy Mini Kit was used to extract total RNA from the sorted cells. A note on this clonotype: Its binding antigen is unknown.

The sequenced material came from naive CXCR3- CD8+ T cells from blood. The meaning of the sample's cell subset or site label: CD45RO-CCR7+CD27+CD95- naive CD8+ T cells lacking CXCR3 (TNR3-). The chain is encoded by TRBV12-3 or TRBV12-4 joined to TRBJ1-1; checking the TCRdb D call of TRBD1 is not possible without DNA. The TCR sequence derives from a human donor in good health. Some clones in this sample may be carry-over from other donors' samples. The CDR3 amino acid sequence is: CASRPPGQENTEAFF.